This T cell receptor beta chain was captured in a study of identifying expanded T cells in peripheral blood. Profiled with immunoSEQ multiplex PCR; TCRdb holds only in-frame clones, not every one. This sample has 81,000 or so clones; around 84% occur once, and the top ten carry 15% to 20%. General study points: Differentially abundant clones: around 1.2 between replicates, 15 to 17 at approximately 13 days, less than 20 at four. Across healthy donors, higher total template counts meant significantly greater roughly two-week count variance.

By share, this clone counts as large. As yet, its antigen is unknown. The sequenced sample consisted of blood. The sequence was collected from a person between 18 and 69 years old in good health.

CDR3 protein: CASSLLGRTSTDTQYF. The CDR3 coding sequence is TGTGCCAGCAGTTTACTAGGCCGTACTAGCACAGATACGCAGTATTTT. The chain links TRBV28 to TRBJ2-3; D call uncertain. The CDR3 extends over 16 amino acids. Germline CDR1 reads MDHEN; CDR2 reads SYDVKM. Trimming cost V 2 bases and J 0 bases, with 12 bases left between them.